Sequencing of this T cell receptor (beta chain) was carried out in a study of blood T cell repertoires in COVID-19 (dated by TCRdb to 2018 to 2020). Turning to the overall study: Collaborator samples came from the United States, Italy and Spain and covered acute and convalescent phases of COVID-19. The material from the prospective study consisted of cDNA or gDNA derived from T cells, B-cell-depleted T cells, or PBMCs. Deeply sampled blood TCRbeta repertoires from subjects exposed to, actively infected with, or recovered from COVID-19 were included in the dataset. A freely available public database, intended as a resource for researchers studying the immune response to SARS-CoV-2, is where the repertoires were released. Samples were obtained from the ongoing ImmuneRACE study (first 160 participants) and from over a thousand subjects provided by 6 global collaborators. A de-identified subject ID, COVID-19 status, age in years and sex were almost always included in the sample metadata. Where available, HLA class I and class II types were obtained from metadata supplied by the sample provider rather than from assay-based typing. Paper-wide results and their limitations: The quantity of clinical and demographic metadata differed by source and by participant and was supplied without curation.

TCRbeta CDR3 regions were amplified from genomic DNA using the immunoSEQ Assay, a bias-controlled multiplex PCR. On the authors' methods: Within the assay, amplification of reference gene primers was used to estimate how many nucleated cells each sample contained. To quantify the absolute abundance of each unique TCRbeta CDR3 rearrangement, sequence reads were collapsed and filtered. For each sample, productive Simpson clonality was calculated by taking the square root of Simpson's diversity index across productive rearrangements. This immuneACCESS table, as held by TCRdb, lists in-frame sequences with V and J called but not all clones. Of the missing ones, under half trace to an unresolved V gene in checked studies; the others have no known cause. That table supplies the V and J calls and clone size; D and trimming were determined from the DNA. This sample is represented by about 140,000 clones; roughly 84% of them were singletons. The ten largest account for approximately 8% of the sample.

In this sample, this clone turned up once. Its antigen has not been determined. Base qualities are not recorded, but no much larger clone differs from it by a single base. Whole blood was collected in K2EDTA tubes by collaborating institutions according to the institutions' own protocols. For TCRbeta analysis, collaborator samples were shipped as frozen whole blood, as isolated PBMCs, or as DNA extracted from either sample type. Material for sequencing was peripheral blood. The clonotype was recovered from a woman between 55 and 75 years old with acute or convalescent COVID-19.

The base sequence is TGTGCCAGCAGCCGGGGGGATAGCGGGGGCACAGATACGCAGTATTTT. It is translated as CASSRGDSGGTDTQYF. The sequence links TRBV5-6 to TRBJ2-3, with 8 bases matching TRBD2. CDR1 SGHDT and CDR2 YYEEEE are derived from the germline V gene. At the junction V is shortened by 4 bases and J by 1 base; bases outside the gene matches: 8. Counted from cysteine to phenylalanine, this CDR3 has 16 amino acids. Just the 48-base CDR3 DNA is kept, in frame starting at base 1.